This T cell receptor (beta chain) was sequenced for a study of T cell changes during pregnancy in multiple sclerosis. V shed 4 bases, J shed 3 bases, and the junction held 7 bases outside the gene matches. CDR3 length: 15 amino acids. CDR1 is MNHNS, CDR2 SASEGT, per germline. Measured with immunoSEQ multiplex PCR; TCRdb has only the in-frame clones, and not every one. The sample includes 20,000 to 25,000 clones, roughly 87% of them seen just once. The J gene is TRBJ2-3, the V gene TRBV6-1; 7 positions agree with TRBD1. The input for sequencing was CD8+ T cells from peripheral blood mononuclear cells, taken after pregnancy. The TCR comes from a female donor with multiple sclerosis, enrolled in a pregnancy study. This CDR3 is CASSAETGLTDTQYF. In DNA, the CDR3 is TGTGCCAGCAGTGCCGAGACAGGGTTGACAGATACGCAGTATTTT.